This is a list of T cell receptor beta chains from one sample in a study of cytomegalovirus exposure and HLA in healthy donors. Assay: immunoSEQ multiplex PCR; the TCRdb copy retains only in-frame clones and omits some. The table includes some 250,000 clones, nearly 90% detected once. Sequencing was performed on PBMCs. The receptors come from a woman in her late teens or twenties in good health and CMV-seronegative. Each CDR3 is given with its conserved first and last residue. Fields, in order: V gene, clone size, CDR3 length, D gene, J gene, CDR3 DNA, CDR3 protein. The D gene is left open where the match is weak. Clone size is not always given. Where it is, it says once, few, many or a class for expanded clones.

V: TRBV5-1
size: .
length: 16
D: .
J: TRBJ2-5
DNA: TGCGCCAGCAGCTTGGAGATGGGTCCCCAGGCGGAGACCCAGTACTTC
CDR3: CASSLEMGPQAETQYF

V: TRBV13
size: .
length: 18
D: .
J: TRBJ1-3
DNA: TGTGCCAGCAGCCCCCTCGGGGTCACCCTGTCTTCTGGAAACACCATATATTTT
CDR3: CASSPLGVTLSSGNTIYF

V: TRBV2
size: .
length: 15
D: .
J: TRBJ2-1
DNA: TGTGCCAGCAGTCCCGGGACACGAGGGTACAATGAGCAGTTCTTC
CDR3: CASSPGTRGYNEQFF

V: TRBV28
size: .
length: 12
D: .
J: TRBJ1-1
DNA: TGTGCCAGCAGTACAGGGTCCACTGAAGCTTTCTTT
CDR3: CASSTGSTEAFF

V: TRBV13
size: .
length: 13
D: .
J: TRBJ2-5
DNA: TGTGCCAGTCGGCGGGGAAGCCAAGAGACCCAGTACTTC
CDR3: CASRRGSQETQYF

V: TRBV18
size: .
length: 16
D: .
J: TRBJ2-1
DNA: TGTGCCAGCTCACAACAACAGGGTGCGGTAAACAATGAGCAGTTCTTC
CDR3: CASSQQQGAVNNEQFF

V: TRBV6-5
size: .
length: 14
D: .
J: TRBJ1-1
DNA: TGTGCCAGCAGTTACTGGGGGCCGGACACTGAAGCTTTCTTT
CDR3: CASSYWGPDTEAFF

V: TRBV11-1
size: .
length: 15
D: TRBD1
J: TRBJ1-5
DNA: TGTGCCAGCAGCTTAGGAAGGGGGCGCGATCAGCCCCAGCATTTT
CDR3: CASSLGRGRDQPQHF

V: TRBV6-5
size: once
length: 16
D: TRBD2
J: TRBJ2-5
DNA: TGTGCCAGCAGTTACACCGGGACTAGCGGGGGAGAGACCCAGTACTTC
CDR3: CASSYTGTSGGETQYF

V: TRBV27
size: .
length: 13
D: .
J: TRBJ1-4
DNA: TGTGCCAGCAGTTTTGCGACACTTGAAAAACTGTTTTTT
CDR3: CASSFATLEKLFF

V: TRBV5-1
size: .
length: 15
D: TRBD2
J: TRBJ2-1
DNA: TGCGCCAGCAGGTCGACTAGCGGGGGGTACAATGAGCAGTTCTTC
CDR3: CASRSTSGGYNEQFF

V: TRBV7-9
size: .
length: 12
D: TRBD1
J: TRBJ1-5
DNA: TGTGCCTGGGGGACAGGCAATCAGCCCCAGCATTTT
CDR3: CAWGTGNQPQHF

V: TRBV10-3
size: .
length: 14
D: .
J: TRBJ2-2
DNA: TGTGCCATCAGTGACCAAGGGGGCACCGGGGAGCTGTTTTTT
CDR3: CAISDQGGTGELFF

V: TRBV7-9
size: .
length: 15
D: .
J: TRBJ1-5
DNA: TGTGCCAGCAGCTCCTCCGGGACACTTAATCAGCCCCAGCATTTT
CDR3: CASSSSGTLNQPQHF

V: TRBV19
size: .
length: 13
D: .
J: TRBJ1-2
DNA: TGTGCCAGTAGTATAGCAACAAACTATGGCTACACCTTC
CDR3: CASSIATNYGYTF

V: TRBV2
size: .
length: 17
D: TRBD1
J: TRBJ1-3
DNA: TGTGCCAGCTGTCCCGGGACAGGGAACCATGGTGGAAACACCATATATTTT
CDR3: CASCPGTGNHGGNTIYF

V: TRBV4-1
size: .
length: 16
D: TRBD2
J: TRBJ2-5
DNA: TGCGCCAGCAGCCTAACCAGCGGGGGGCCCGGAGAGACCCAGTACTTC
CDR3: CASSLTSGGPGETQYF

V: TRBV2
size: .
length: 17
D: .
J: TRBJ2-3
DNA: TGTGCCAGCAGGCCGGGTAGGACACTCACACGCACAGATACGCAGTATTTT
CDR3: CASRPGRTLTRTDTQYF

V: TRBV5-1
size: .
length: 15
D: TRBD1
J: TRBJ2-7
DNA: TGCGCCAGCAGCGGAGGCACGACAGGGGGCTACGAGCAGTACTTC
CDR3: CASSGGTTGGYEQYF

V: TRBV7-9
size: .
length: 11
D: .
J: TRBJ2-1
DNA: TGTGCCAGCAGACAGGTTAATGAGCAGTTCTTC
CDR3: CASRQVNEQFF

V: TRBV4-1
size: .
length: 13
D: .
J: TRBJ2-1
DNA: TGCGCCAGCAGCTTTCGGGAACACAATGAGCAGTTCTTC
CDR3: CASSFREHNEQFF

V: TRBV5-1
size: .
length: 14
D: .
J: TRBJ1-6
DNA: TGCGCCAGCAGTCCGGACAGACTTAATTCACCCCTCCACTTT
CDR3: CASSPDRLNSPLHF

V: TRBV7-2
size: .
length: 16
D: TRBD1
J: TRBJ2-4
DNA: TGTGCCAGCAGCCGCTGGGACAGGGGTCTTAAAAACATTCAGTACTTC
CDR3: CASSRWDRGLKNIQYF

V: TRBV28
size: once
length: 14
D: TRBD2
J: TRBJ2-3
DNA: TGTGCCAGCAGTTGGACTAGCGGCACAGATACGCAGTATTTT
CDR3: CASSWTSGTDTQYF

V: TRBV5-1
size: .
length: 16
D: .
J: TRBJ1-1
DNA: TGCGCCAGCAGCTTAGACGGAGATAGGGGGAGAACTGAAGCTTTCTTT
CDR3: CASSLDGDRGRTEAFF

V: TRBV5-1
size: .
length: 13
D: .
J: TRBJ2-2
DNA: TGCGCCAGCAGCTTAGGGGCCACCGGGGAGCTGTTTTTT
CDR3: CASSLGATGELFF

V: TRBV28
size: .
length: 19
D: TRBD2
J: TRBJ2-1
DNA: TGTGCCAGCAGTTCCACGGGACTAGCGGGGCAGAACTCCTACAATGAGCAGTTCTTC
CDR3: CASSSTGLAGQNSYNEQFF

V: TRBV2
size: .
length: 14
D: .
J: TRBJ1-1
DNA: TGTGCCAGCAGCGAATCGGGGAATGGGGCTGAAGCTTTCTTT
CDR3: CASSESGNGAEAFF

V: TRBV2
size: .
length: 14
D: TRBD1
J: TRBJ1-1
DNA: TGTGCCAGCAGGTCCGGGACAGAGAACACTGAAGCTTTCTTT
CDR3: CASRSGTENTEAFF

V: TRBV27
size: .
length: 17
D: .
J: TRBJ2-1
DNA: TGTGCCAGCAGTTTAGATCAGGGGCTAGTTTTGTCCAATGAGCAGTTCTTC
CDR3: CASSLDQGLVLSNEQFF

V: TRBV11-2
size: .
length: 15
D: .
J: TRBJ1-2
DNA: TGTGCCAGCAGCTTAGATCGAGGTGCCGACTATGGCTACACCTTC
CDR3: CASSLDRGADYGYTF

V: TRBV7-3
size: .
length: 14
D: .
J: TRBJ1-1
DNA: TGTGCCAGCAGCTTGGGGGCAGGGAACACTGAAGCTTTCTTT
CDR3: CASSLGAGNTEAFF

V: TRBV7-9
size: .
length: 15
D: .
J: TRBJ2-1
DNA: TGTGCCAGCAGCTTAAAGGACACGATACACAATGAGCAGTTCTTC
CDR3: CASSLKDTIHNEQFF

V: TRBV4-1
size: .
length: 17
D: TRBD2
J: TRBJ2-2
DNA: TGCGCCAGCAGCCAAATCGGAGCTAGCGGGGGCGGCGGGGAGCTGTTTTTT
CDR3: CASSQIGASGGGGELFF

V: TRBV5-6
size: once
length: 16
D: TRBD2
J: TRBJ2-1
DNA: TGTGCCAGCAGCTTTACGCGGGGGGGCCGTTACAATGAGCAGTTCTTC
CDR3: CASSFTRGGRYNEQFF

V: TRBV7-9
size: .
length: 19
D: .
J: TRBJ2-7
DNA: TGTGCCAGCAGCCCCTTCCTGGGGCGGACCGAAAGAGGCTCCTACGAGCAGTACTTC
CDR3: CASSPFLGRTERGSYEQYF

V: TRBV7-9
size: .
length: 16
D: TRBD1
J: TRBJ2-4
DNA: TGTGCCAGCAGCCCCCAGGGGGCGCGCGTTGGGAACATTCAGTACTTC
CDR3: CASSPQGARVGNIQYF

V: TRBV7-9
size: .
length: 14
D: .
J: TRBJ2-7
DNA: TGTGCCAGCAGCCACCCGGACAGAACCTACGAGCAGTACTTC
CDR3: CASSHPDRTYEQYF

V: TRBV5-6
size: .
length: 17
D: TRBD1
J: TRBJ2-2
DNA: TGTGCCAGCAGCAATGGACAGGGGGCAATGGGCACCGGGGAGCTGTTTTTT
CDR3: CASSNGQGAMGTGELFF

V: TRBV11-3
size: .
length: 15
D: .
J: TRBJ1-4
DNA: TGTGCCAGCAGCTTAGATGAGGTTCCTAATGAAAAACTGTTTTTT
CDR3: CASSLDEVPNEKLFF

V: TRBV4-1
size: .
length: 17
D: .
J: TRBJ1-1
DNA: TGCGCCAGCAGCCGACCTCTCAGCGGTTCGAGGGACACTGAAGCTTTCTTT
CDR3: CASSRPLSGSRDTEAFF

V: TRBV5-1
size: .
length: 13
D: .
J: TRBJ1-1
DNA: TGCGCCAGCAGTCGTACCGCGGGCACTGAAGCTTTCTTT
CDR3: CASSRTAGTEAFF

V: TRBV9
size: once
length: 14
D: .
J: TRBJ2-7
DNA: TGTGCCAGCAGCGGGGGACTCCCGGGCTACGAGCAGTACTTC
CDR3: CASSGGLPGYEQYF

V: TRBV5-4
size: .
length: 15
D: .
J: TRBJ2-7
DNA: TGTGCCAGCAGCCGTAGTAATGACATTACCTACGAGCAGTACTTC
CDR3: CASSRSNDITYEQYF

V: TRBV6-5
size: .
length: 16
D: TRBD2
J: TRBJ2-1
DNA: TGTGCCAGCAGTTACGGGAGCGGGGGGGCCTACAATGAGCAGTTCTTC
CDR3: CASSYGSGGAYNEQFF